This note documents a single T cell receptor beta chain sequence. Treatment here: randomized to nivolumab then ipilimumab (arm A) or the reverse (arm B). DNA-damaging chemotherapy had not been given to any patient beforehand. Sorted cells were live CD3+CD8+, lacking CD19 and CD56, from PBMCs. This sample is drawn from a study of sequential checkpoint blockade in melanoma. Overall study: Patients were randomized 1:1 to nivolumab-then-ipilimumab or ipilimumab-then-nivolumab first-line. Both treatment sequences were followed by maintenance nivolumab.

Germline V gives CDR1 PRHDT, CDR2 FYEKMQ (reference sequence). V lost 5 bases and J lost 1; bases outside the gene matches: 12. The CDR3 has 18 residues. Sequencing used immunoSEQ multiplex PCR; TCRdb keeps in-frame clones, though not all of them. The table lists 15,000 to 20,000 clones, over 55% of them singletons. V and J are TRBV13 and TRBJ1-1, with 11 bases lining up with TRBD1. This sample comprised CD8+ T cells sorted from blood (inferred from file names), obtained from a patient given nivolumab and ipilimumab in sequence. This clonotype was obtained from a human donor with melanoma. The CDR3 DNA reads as TGTGCCAGCAGCCAGGGACAGGGGGATACATGGGGGAACACTGAAGCTTTCTTT. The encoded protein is CASSQGQGDTWGNTEAFF.